The 3 T cell receptor beta chains below were found in one sample sequenced in a study of blood T cell repertoires in COVID-19. The protocol was immunoSEQ multiplex PCR, while the TCRdb copy is restricted to in-frame clones and leaves out a portion. The sample shows approximately 220,000 clones, over 75% of them seen only once. Specimen: peripheral blood. The receptors were gathered from a man aged 50 to 59 with acute or convalescent COVID-19.

The rearrangement joins TRBV12-3 or TRBV12-4 to TRBJ1-2, with 10 positions matching TRBD1. V lost 5 bases, J lost 8 bases, and 5 bases stayed unmatched. The CDR3 contains 13 residues. In nucleotides, the CDR3 is TGTGCCAGCAGTAACGGACAGGGGGGCGGCTACACCTTC. Protein sequence: CASSNGQGGGYTF.

The chain links TRBV9 to TRBJ1-2; no clear D. Trimming cost V 1 base and J 0 bases, with 16 bases left between them. Germline lookup yields CDR1 SGDLS and CDR2 YYNGEE. There are 17 residues in the CDR3. CDR3 residues: CASSVRPEEGANYGYTF. The CDR3 region has the DNA TGTGCCAGCAGCGTACGACCCGAGGAGGGTGCTAACTATGGCTACACCTTC.

Concerning this clone: An end of the junction does not agree with germline; a read error may underlie this. The V call is TRBV15, the J call TRBJ1-2; 8 positions match TRBD1. The CDR3 totals 16 residues. The V gene's germline CDR1 is LNHNV and CDR2 YYDKDF (reference sequence). CDR3 nucleotide sequence: TGTGCCACCAGCAGAGATTCTGGGACCTATTTGGACAGGGACAACTTC. Protein product: CATSRDSGTYLDRDNF. The full variable domain, with the rest looked up from reference TRBV15 and TRBJ1-2, is DAMVIQNPRYQVTQFGKPVTLSCSQTLNHNVMYWYQQKSSQAPKLLFHYYDKDFNNEADTPDNFQSRRPNTSFCFLDIRSPGLGDTAMYLCATSRDSGTYLDRDNFGSGTRLTVV.